This T cell receptor beta chain derives from a study of blood T cell repertoires in COVID-19. Losses at the gene ends were 5 bases for V and 1 base for J; bases not matched to a gene: 7. The length of the CDR3 is 15 residues. Germline assignment: CDR1 LNHDA and CDR2 SQIVND (reference sequence). This clone was seen a single time. The assay was immunoSEQ multiplex PCR, and TCRdb's table has in-frame clones only and misses some. This sample yields under 150,000 clones, of which more than 75% are seen a single time; more than 3% belongs to the top ten. The clonotype comes from a man between 45 and 60 years old with active COVID-19. The chain joins TRBV19 to TRBJ1-1, with TRBD1 identical over 7 bases. The sequencing sample was made of peripheral blood. The CDR3 region has the DNA TGTGCCAGTAGTGCCCCCGGGACAGAGAACACTGAAGCTTTCTTT. This encodes CASSAPGTENTEAFF.